These 7 T cell receptor beta chains were all obtained from the same sample, sequenced in a study of cytomegalovirus exposure and HLA in healthy donors. The PCR was carried out with 60 Vbeta primers and 13 Jbeta primers. Sequencing was performed with immunoSEQ multiplex PCR; in TCRdb, only in-frame clones are kept and a portion is missing. The data show some 140,000 clones, 60% to 80% seen once. Sequencing was carried out using PBMCs. The receptor source for this set is a man younger than 45 in good health and CMV-seronegative.

The chain joins TRBV4-1 to TRBJ1-1; D call uncertain. Per the germline V gene, CDR1 is MGHRA and CDR2 is YSYEKL. The CDR3 is 15 residues long. V lost 4 bases, J lost 3 bases, and 15 bases lay in between. The CDR3 protein is CASSRSGLDHTEAFF. The DNA for the CDR3 is TGCGCCAGCAGCCGGTCGGGTTTGGATCACACTGAAGCTTTCTTT.

This chain joins TRBV7-6 and TRBJ2-1; 8 bases align to TRBD2. With 4 bases clipped from V and 6 bases from J, the junction kept 11 bases outside the gene matches. This CDR3 spans 16 amino acids. The germline V gene encodes CDR1 SGHVS and CDR2 FNYEAQ. The CDR3 DNA reads as TGTGCCAGCAGCTCACCCATCCTAGCGGGTCTCAATGAGCAGTTCTTC. Its translation is CASSSPILAGLNEQFF.

This clone was detected a few times. The rearrangement uses TRBV4-1 and TRBJ2-4; 12 bases are a match to TRBD2. Losses at the gene ends were 1 base for V and 0 bases for J; bases not matched to a gene: 1. The CDR3 extends over 17 amino acids. Germline V lookup: CDR1 MGHRA, CDR2 YSYEKL. CDR3 nucleotides: TGCGCCAGCAGCCAAGTACTAGCGGGGGGAGCCAAAAACATTCAGTACTTC. It encodes CASSQVLAGGAKNIQYF.

The rearrangement uses TRBV10-2 and TRBJ2-7; TRBD1 might be the D (6 bases). Per germline, CDR1 WSHSY and CDR2 SAAADI. Deletions cut 2 bases from V and 1 base from J, with 15 bases between. The CDR3 length is 16 residues. This CDR3 reads CASSERGGGESYEQYF. Written as DNA, the CDR3 is TGCGCCAGCAGTGAGAGAGGGGGTGGGGAATCCTACGAGCAGTACTTC.

The CDR3 DNA follows: TGTGCCACCAGCTCCCCGTCGGAGAGTCCGAATGAGCAGTACTTC. Its protein is CATSSPSESPNEQYF. V is TRBV15 and J is TRBJ2-7, with no clear D. The CDR3 is 15 residues long. Trimming took off 5 bases at V and 7 bases at J, with 21 bases between the two ends. Germline assignment: CDR1 LNHNV and CDR2 YYDKDF (reference sequence).

This sequence joins TRBV6-1 and TRBJ2-1, with 13 bases identical to TRBD2. V lost 3 bases and J lost 0; bases outside the gene matches: 8. This CDR3 is 19 amino acids long. Germline-derived CDR1 and CDR2 are MNHNS and SASEGT. This CDR3 reads CASSERLAGGPVSYNEQFF. The CDR3 DNA reads TGTGCCAGCAGTGAGCGACTAGCGGGAGGACCGGTCTCCTACAATGAGCAGTTCTTC.

The rearrangement joins TRBV6-5 to TRBJ2-5, with D perhaps TRBD1 (6 bases). CDR3 length: 14 amino acids. The V end was cut by 3 bases, the J end by 0 bases, with 8 bases between. Germline CDR1 is MNHEY and CDR2 is SVGAGI. The CDR3, as DNA: TGTGCCAGCAGTTATCAGGGGTACCAAGAGACCCAGTACTTC. It codes for CASSYQGYQETQYF.